The rows below give T cell receptor beta chains drawn from one sample of a study of T cell responses to AZD1222 COVID-19 vaccine. TCRdb keeps only in-frame clones here, not all; method: immunoSEQ multiplex PCR. This sample has 85,000 to 90,000 clones, with 85% to 90% found just once. The input for sequencing was peripheral blood, taken 28 days after the second AZD1222 dose. Receptor source: an adult who received the AZD1222 COVID-19 vaccine. The CDR3 runs from the conserved cysteine through the conserved F or W. Fields, in order: D gene, clone size, J gene, V gene, CDR3 protein, CDR3 DNA. A D gene is named only where the DNA matches it firmly. Size is stated for part of the rows, as once, few or many counts, or as a class when the clone is expanded.

d_call: .
clone_size: .
j_call: TRBJ1-2
v_call: TRBV9
cdr3_aa: CASSGGTATGHGYTF
cdr3_nt: TGTGCCAGCAGCGGCGGGACGGCGACGGGACATGGCTACACCTTC

d_call: TRBD2
clone_size: .
j_call: TRBJ2-3
v_call: TRBV3-1/TRBV3-2
cdr3_aa: CASSTLAGKRTDTQYF
cdr3_nt: TGTGCCAGCAGTACACTAGCGGGGAAACGCACAGATACGCAGTATTTT

d_call: TRBD1
clone_size: .
j_call: TRBJ1-2
v_call: TRBV3-1/TRBV3-2
cdr3_aa: CASSDRGPNYGYTF
cdr3_nt: TGTGCCAGCAGCGACAGGGGTCCTAACTATGGCTACACCTTC

d_call: .
clone_size: .
j_call: TRBJ1-3
v_call: TRBV19
cdr3_aa: CASSGVFGGGNTIYF
cdr3_nt: TGTGCCAGTAGTGGAGTTTTCGGGGGTGGAAACACCATATATTTT

d_call: TRBD1
clone_size: .
j_call: TRBJ2-2
v_call: TRBV5-6
cdr3_aa: CASSLEQGYTGELFF
cdr3_nt: TGTGCCAGCAGCTTGGAACAGGGGTACACCGGGGAGCTGTTTTTT

d_call: .
clone_size: .
j_call: TRBJ1-5
v_call: TRBV6-5
cdr3_aa: CASSYDRSNQPQHF
cdr3_nt: TGTGCCAGCAGTTACGACAGGAGTAATCAGCCCCAGCATTTT

d_call: .
clone_size: few
j_call: TRBJ1-3
v_call: TRBV6-6
cdr3_aa: CASSHHGQPRGGVDWNTIYF
cdr3_nt: TGTGCCAGCAGTCACCACGGACAGCCGAGGGGTGGGGTGGACTGGAACACCATATATTTT

d_call: TRBD1
clone_size: .
j_call: TRBJ1-1
v_call: TRBV11-2
cdr3_aa: CASSLVGTGVYTEAFF
cdr3_nt: TGTGCCAGCAGCTTAGTAGGGACAGGGGTTTACACTGAAGCTTTCTTT

d_call: .
clone_size: .
j_call: TRBJ2-5
v_call: TRBV18
cdr3_aa: CASSPPPQGETQYF
cdr3_nt: TGTGCCAGCTCACCACCGCCGCAGGGAGAGACCCAGTACTTC

d_call: .
clone_size: once
j_call: TRBJ1-1
v_call: TRBV5-5
cdr3_aa: CASSFSRGGGTEAFF
cdr3_nt: TGTGCCAGCAGCTTCTCACGGGGAGGCGGGACTGAAGCTTTCTTT

d_call: .
clone_size: .
j_call: TRBJ1-2
v_call: TRBV5-1
cdr3_aa: CASSFIGQNYGYTF
cdr3_nt: TGCGCCAGCAGCTTTATAGGGCAGAACTATGGCTACACCTTC

d_call: TRBD1
clone_size: .
j_call: TRBJ1-3
v_call: TRBV4-1
cdr3_aa: CASSQDRTGMLSGNTIYF
cdr3_nt: TGCGCCAGCAGCCAAGATCGGACAGGGATGTTATCTGGAAACACCATATATTTT

d_call: .
clone_size: .
j_call: TRBJ1-1
v_call: TRBV6-5
cdr3_aa: CASSYSIFQNTEAFF
cdr3_nt: TGTGCCAGCAGTTACTCGATATTTCAGAACACTGAAGCTTTCTTT

d_call: .
clone_size: .
j_call: TRBJ1-2
v_call: TRBV19
cdr3_aa: CASSVQGAYGYTF
cdr3_nt: TGTGCCAGTAGTGTACAGGGAGCCTATGGCTACACCTTC

d_call: .
clone_size: once
j_call: TRBJ1-1
v_call: TRBV2
cdr3_aa: CASSEQQGATEAFF
cdr3_nt: TGTGCCAGCAGTGAACAACAGGGCGCCACTGAAGCTTTCTTT

d_call: .
clone_size: once
j_call: TRBJ1-5
v_call: TRBV6-5
cdr3_aa: CASSLEGSNQPQHF
cdr3_nt: TGTGCCAGCAGCCTCGAGGGTAGCAATCAGCCCCAGCATTTT

d_call: TRBD1
clone_size: .
j_call: TRBJ1-1
v_call: TRBV10-1
cdr3_aa: CASSRDRVTEAFF
cdr3_nt: TGCGCCAGCAGCCGGGACAGGGTTACTGAAGCTTTCTTT

d_call: .
clone_size: .
j_call: TRBJ1-2
v_call: TRBV5-1
cdr3_aa: CASSLTTEYGYTF
cdr3_nt: TGCGCCAGCAGCTTGACGACCGAGTATGGCTACACCTTC

d_call: TRBD1
clone_size: .
j_call: TRBJ1-5
v_call: TRBV6-5
cdr3_aa: CASNAWDSGIQPQHF
cdr3_nt: TGTGCCAGCAATGCCTGGGACAGTGGGATTCAGCCCCAGCATTTT

d_call: .
clone_size: .
j_call: TRBJ1-1
v_call: TRBV19
cdr3_aa: CASSIEPENTEAFF
cdr3_nt: TGTGCCAGTAGTATAGAACCAGAGAACACTGAAGCTTTCTTT

d_call: .
clone_size: .
j_call: TRBJ1-2
v_call: TRBV13
cdr3_aa: CASSFGANYGYTF
cdr3_nt: TGTGCCAGCAGCTTTGGAGCTAACTATGGCTACACCTTC

d_call: .
clone_size: .
j_call: TRBJ1-1
v_call: TRBV6-2/TRBV6-3
cdr3_aa: CASSFGQNTEAFF
cdr3_nt: TGTGCCAGCAGTTTTGGTCAGAACACTGAAGCTTTCTTT